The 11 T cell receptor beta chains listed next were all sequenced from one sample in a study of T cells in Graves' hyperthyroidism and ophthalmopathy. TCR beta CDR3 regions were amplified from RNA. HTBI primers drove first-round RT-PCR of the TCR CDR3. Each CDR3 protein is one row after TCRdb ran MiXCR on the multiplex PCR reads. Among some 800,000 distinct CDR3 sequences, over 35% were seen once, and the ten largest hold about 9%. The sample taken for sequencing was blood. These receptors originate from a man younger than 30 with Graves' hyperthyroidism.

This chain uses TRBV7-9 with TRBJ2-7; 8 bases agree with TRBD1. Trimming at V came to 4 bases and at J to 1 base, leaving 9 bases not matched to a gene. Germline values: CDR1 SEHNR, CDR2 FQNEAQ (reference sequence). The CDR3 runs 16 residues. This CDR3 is CASSYHPGTGSYEQYF. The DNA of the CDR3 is TGTGCCAGCAGCTACCACCCAGGGACAGGATCCTACGAGCAGTACTTC.

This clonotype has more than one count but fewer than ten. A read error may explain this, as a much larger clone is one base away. CDR3 in amino acids: CASSLDREGYAF. The DNA for the CDR3 is TGCGCCAGCAGCTTGGACAGGGAAGGCTACGCCTTC. The chain has TRBV5-1 and TRBJ1-2, with D perhaps matching TRBD1 (6 bases). CDR1 SGHRS and CDR2 YFSETQ come from the germline V gene. The CDR3 contains 12 residues.

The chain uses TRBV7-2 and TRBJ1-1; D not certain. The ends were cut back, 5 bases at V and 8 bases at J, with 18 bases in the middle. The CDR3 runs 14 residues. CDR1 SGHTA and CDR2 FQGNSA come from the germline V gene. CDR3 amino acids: CASSQTGQAPEAFF. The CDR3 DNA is TGTGCCAGCAGCCAAACCGGTCAGGCCCCCGAAGCTTTCTTT.

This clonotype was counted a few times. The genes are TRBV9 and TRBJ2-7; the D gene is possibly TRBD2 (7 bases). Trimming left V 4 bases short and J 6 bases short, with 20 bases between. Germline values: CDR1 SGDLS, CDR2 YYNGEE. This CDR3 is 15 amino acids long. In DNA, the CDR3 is TGTGCCAGCAGCCCTGTAGGGTGGGGGGGCCGCGAGCAGTACTTC. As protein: CASSPVGWGGREQYF.

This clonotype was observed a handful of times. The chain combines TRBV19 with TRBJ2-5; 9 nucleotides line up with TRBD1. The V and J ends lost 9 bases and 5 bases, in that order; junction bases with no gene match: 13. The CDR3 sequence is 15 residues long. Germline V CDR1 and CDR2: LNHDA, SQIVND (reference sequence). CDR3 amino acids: CASSHDDRGGETQYF. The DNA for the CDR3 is TGTGCCAGCAGCCACGATGACAGGGGGGGTGAGACCCAGTACTTC.

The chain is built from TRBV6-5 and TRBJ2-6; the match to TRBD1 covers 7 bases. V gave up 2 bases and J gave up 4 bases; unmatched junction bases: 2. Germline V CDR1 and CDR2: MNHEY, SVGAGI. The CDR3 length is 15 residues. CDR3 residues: CASSYDRAGANVLTF. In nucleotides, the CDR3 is TGTGCCAGCAGTTACGACAGGGCCGGGGCCAACGTCCTGACTTTC.

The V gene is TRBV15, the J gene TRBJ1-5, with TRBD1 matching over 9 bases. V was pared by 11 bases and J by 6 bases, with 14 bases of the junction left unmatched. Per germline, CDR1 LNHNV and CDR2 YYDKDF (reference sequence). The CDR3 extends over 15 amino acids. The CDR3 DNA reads TGTGCCTGGGGTCCGGGACAGGGTACGCGTCAGCCCCAGCATTTT. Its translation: CAWGPGQGTRQPQHF.

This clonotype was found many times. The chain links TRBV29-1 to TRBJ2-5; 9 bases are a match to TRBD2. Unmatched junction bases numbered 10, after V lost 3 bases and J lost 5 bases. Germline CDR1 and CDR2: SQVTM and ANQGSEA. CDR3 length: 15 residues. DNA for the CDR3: TGCAGCGTTGAGCTCTCTAGCGGGGTGGGGGAGACCCAGTACTTC. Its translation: CSVELSSGVGETQYF.

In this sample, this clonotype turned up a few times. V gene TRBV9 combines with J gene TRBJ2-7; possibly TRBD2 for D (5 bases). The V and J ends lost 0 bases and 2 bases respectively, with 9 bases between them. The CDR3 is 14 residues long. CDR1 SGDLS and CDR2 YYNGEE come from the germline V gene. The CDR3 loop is CASSVGPAAYEQYF. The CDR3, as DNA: TGTGCCAGCAGCGTAGGGCCAGCGGCCTACGAGCAGTACTTC.

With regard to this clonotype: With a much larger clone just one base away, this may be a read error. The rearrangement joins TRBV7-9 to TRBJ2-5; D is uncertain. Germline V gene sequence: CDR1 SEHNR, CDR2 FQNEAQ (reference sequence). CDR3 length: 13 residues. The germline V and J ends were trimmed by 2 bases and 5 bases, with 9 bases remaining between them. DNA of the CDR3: TGTGCCAGCAGCTTAATCTCGCAGGAGACCCAGTACTTC. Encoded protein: CASSLISQETQYF.

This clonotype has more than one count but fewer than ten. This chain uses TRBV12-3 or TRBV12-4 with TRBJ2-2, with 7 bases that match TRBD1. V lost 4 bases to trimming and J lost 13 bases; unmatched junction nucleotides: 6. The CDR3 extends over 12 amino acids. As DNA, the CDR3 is TGTGCCAGCAGTTCGGGGACAGCAGGGCTGTTTTTT. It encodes CASSSGTAGLFF.